The rows below give T cell receptor beta chains drawn from one sample of a study of blood T cell repertoires in COVID-19. This table comes from immunoSEQ multiplex PCR, and its TCRdb copy is limited to in-frame clones, with some not included. The sample has approximately 250,000 clones, around 88% seen once. Sequenced sample: PBMCs or T cells enriched from blood (not recorded which). The source of these receptors is a middle-aged woman with acute COVID-19. Both conserved end residues are part of each CDR3. A D gene is named only where the DNA matches it firmly. Not all rows give a size; the values are once, few, many and, for expanded clones, a class.

clone_size,d_call,v_call,j_call,cdr3_aa,cdr3_nt
few,TRBD1,TRBV24-1,TRBJ2-3,CATEDRGWGTDTQYF,TGTGCCACCGAGGACAGGGGATGGGGCACAGATACGCAGTATTTT
-,-,TRBV11-2,TRBJ2-2,CASSLGVRGGNTGELFF,TGTGCCAGCAGCTTAGGAGTGAGGGGGGGAAACACCGGGGAGCTGTTTTTT
-,-,TRBV7-9,TRBJ1-2,CASSHSPDGVYGYTF,TGTGCCAGCAGCCATTCACCGGACGGGGTCTATGGCTACACCTTC
-,-,TRBV30,TRBJ1-2,CAWTKALDGYTF,TGTGCCTGGACGAAGGCACTAGATGGCTACACCTTC
-,-,TRBV10-2,TRBJ2-7,CASSVRSGEQYF,TGCGCCAGCAGTGTGAGGAGCGGCGAGCAGTACTTC
once,-,TRBV27,TRBJ2-7,CASRRGGTGDYEQYF,TGTGCCAGCAGGCGGGGGGGGACAGGGGACTACGAGCAGTACTTC
-,-,TRBV15,TRBJ1-2,CATSRAEGLGYTF,TGTGCCACCAGCAGAGCGGAGGGCTTGGGCTACACCTTC
-,TRBD1,TRBV28,TRBJ1-5,CASSLLGTVPQPQHF,TGTGCCAGCAGTTTATTGGGGACAGTCCCCCAGCCCCAGCATTTT
-,-,TRBV3-1/TRBV3-2,TRBJ2-5,CASSRSATVQETQYF,TGTGCCAGCAGCCGGTCGGCGACAGTCCAAGAGACCCAGTACTTC
once,-,TRBV10-3,TRBJ1-4,CAISGGEQEGGKLFF,TGTGCCATCAGTGGAGGGGAACAGGAAGGGGGAAAACTGTTTTTT
-,TRBD1,TRBV5-1,TRBJ1-2,CASSPGDREDYGYTF,TGCGCCAGCAGCCCCGGGGACAGGGAAGACTATGGCTACACCTTC
-,-,TRBV5-1,TRBJ2-5,CASSLDIMETQYF,TGCGCCAGCAGCTTGGATATAATGGAGACCCAGTACTTC
once,TRBD1,TRBV25-1,TRBJ1-1,CASSESSRGLTEAFF,TGTGCCAGCAGTGAATCTTCCAGGGGGCTGACTGAAGCTTTCTTT
-,-,TRBV4-1,TRBJ1-1,CASSQVEGLNTEAFF,TGCGCCAGCAGCCAAGTTGAGGGTTTGAACACTGAAGCTTTCTTT
few,-,TRBV29-1,TRBJ2-3,CSVHLPKSTDTQYF,TGCAGCGTGCATCTACCGAAGAGCACAGATACGCAGTATTTT
-,TRBD2,TRBV20-1,TRBJ2-5,CSASRGVQETQYF,TGCAGTGCTAGTCGGGGGGTCCAAGAGACCCAGTACTTC
-,TRBD2,TRBV11-3,TRBJ2-1,CASSHDKSSGSFEQFF,TGTGCCAGCAGTCACGACAAATCAAGCGGGAGCTTTGAGCAGTTCTTC
-,-,TRBV24-1,TRBJ2-1,CATRSGWNEQFF,TGTGCCACGAGATCAGGCTGGAATGAGCAGTTCTTC
-,-,TRBV7-2,TRBJ2-3,CASSLGGSGDTQYF,TGTGCCAGCAGCTTAGGTGGTAGCGGAGATACGCAGTATTTT
-,-,TRBV19,TRBJ1-1,CATSWQGTGTEAFF,TGTGCCACTTCTTGGCAGGGAACGGGCACTGAAGCTTTCTTT
once,TRBD1,TRBV28,TRBJ2-1,CASSLDRAPYNEQFF,TGTGCCAGCAGCTTGGACAGGGCCCCGTACAATGAGCAGTTCTTC
once,TRBD1,TRBV6-1,TRBJ1-2,CASSEIIGGSYGYTF,TGTGCCAGCAGTGAGATTATAGGGGGCAGCTATGGCTACACCTTC
-,-,TRBV10-2,TRBJ2-1,CASSETFSTSYNEQFF,TGCGCCAGCAGTGAGACGTTCTCAACTTCCTACAATGAGCAGTTCTTC
-,-,TRBV6-1,TRBJ1-2,CASSEVLEAAYYGYTF,TGTGCCAGCAGTGAAGTACTCGAGGCAGCTTACTATGGCTACACCTTC
-,-,TRBV24-1,TRBJ2-2,CATSDLGGAGRLDTGELFF,TGTGCCACCAGTGATTTGGGAGGGGCAGGAAGGCTTGACACCGGGGAGCTGTTTTTT
-,TRBD1,TRBV6-5,TRBJ1-2,CASSYGTGDSYGYTF,TGTGCCAGCAGTTACGGGACAGGGGATAGCTATGGCTACACCTTC
-,-,TRBV7-8,TRBJ1-1,CASSLVMWNTEAFF,TGTGCCAGCAGCTTAGTCATGTGGAACACTGAAGCTTTCTTT
-,TRBD1,TRBV24-1,TRBJ2-1,CATSDRDRKRDEQFF,TGTGCCACCAGTGACCGGGACAGGAAAAGGGATGAGCAGTTCTTC
-,TRBD1,TRBV18,TRBJ2-7,CASSPSLGDRGSDEQYF,TGTGCCAGCTCACCCTCCTTGGGGGACAGGGGAAGCGACGAGCAGTACTTC
-,-,TRBV27,TRBJ2-7,CASSLSPASYEQYF,TGTGCCAGCAGTTTATCGCCCGCGTCCTACGAGCAGTACTTC
-,-,TRBV28,TRBJ1-5,CASSLIDSLNQPQHF,TGTGCCAGCAGTTTAATTGACTCACTAAATCAGCCCCAGCATTTT
-,-,TRBV3-1/TRBV3-2,TRBJ2-1,CASSQDLGTSNEQFF,TGTGCCAGCAGCCAAGATCTGGGGACTTCTAATGAGCAGTTCTTC
-,TRBD2,TRBV28,TRBJ2-1,CASRRLADYNEQFF,TGTGCCAGCCGAAGACTAGCGGACTACAATGAGCAGTTCTTC
-,-,TRBV7-2,TRBJ1-2,CASSPIPGVGGYTF,TGTGCCAGCAGCCCGATTCCAGGGGTAGGAGGCTACACCTTC
-,-,TRBV27,TRBJ1-4,CASSFSGLNEKLFF,TGTGCCAGCAGTTTTTCAGGTCTTAATGAAAAACTGTTTTTT
-,-,TRBV7-2,TRBJ2-3,CASSSYLENTQYF,TGTGCCAGCAGCTCCTATCTAGAGAATACGCAGTATTTT
-,TRBD2,TRBV5-1,TRBJ2-3,CASSSGTSGSTDTQYF,TGCGCCAGCAGCTCGGGGACTAGCGGGAGCACAGATACGCAGTATTTT
-,-,TRBV5-4,TRBJ1-2,CASSLGEGTYGYTF,TGTGCCAGCAGCTTGGGGGAGGGGACCTATGGCTACACCTTC
-,TRBD2,TRBV11-2,TRBJ2-1,CASSQGTSGSYNEQFF,TGTGCCAGCAGCCAGGGGACTAGCGGTTCCTACAATGAGCAGTTCTTC
-,-,TRBV2,TRBJ2-7,CASRGDSPRNEQYF,TGTGCCAGCAGGGGGGACTCACCACGTAACGAGCAGTACTTC
-,-,TRBV2,TRBJ2-5,CASSVSETQYF,TGTGCCAGCAGTGTTAGTGAGACCCAGTACTTC
-,-,TRBV24-1,TRBJ1-5,CATSGWETTPNQPQHF,TGTGCCACCAGTGGTTGGGAGACAACTCCCAATCAGCCCCAGCATTTT
-,-,TRBV27,TRBJ1-5,CASSLGGYSNQPQHF,TGTGCCAGCAGTTTAGGAGGGTATAGCAATCAGCCCCAGCATTTT